A selection of T cell receptor beta chains follows, all from one sample in a study of T cell changes during pregnancy in multiple sclerosis. Repertoires were generated with immunoSEQ multiplex PCR, while TCRdb's copy carries only in-frame clones and drops some. The sample lists tens of thousands of clones; 91% were seen once. This material consisted of peripheral blood, taken before pregnancy. Receptor source: a female donor with multiple sclerosis, enrolled in a pregnancy study. The CDR3 runs from the conserved cysteine through the conserved F or W. The D gene is left open where the match is weak. Clone sizes are given selectively: once, few, many, or a class where the clone is expanded.

>TRBV11-2|-|TRBJ1-1|-
CASSRYPRAGGSEAFF
TGTGCCAGCAGCCGGTACCCACGGGCGGGCGGCAGTGAAGCTTTCTTT
>TRBV9|-|TRBJ2-2|-
CASSVGQSNTGELFF
TGTGCCAGCAGCGTAGGGCAGTCAAACACCGGGGAGCTGTTTTTT
>TRBV7-2|-|TRBJ1-3|-
CASSRGGGISGNTIYF
TGTGCCAGCAGCCGAGGCGGGGGGATCTCTGGAAACACCATATATTTT
>TRBV29-1|-|TRBJ2-7|TRBD2
CSVWRGRSGGQSYEQYF
TGCAGCGTTTGGCGGGGAAGGAGCGGGGGCCAGTCCTACGAGCAGTACTTC
>TRBV19|-|TRBJ2-7|-
CASSIDRSGAYEQYF
TGTGCCAGTAGTATAGATCGATCGGGGGCCTACGAGCAGTACTTC
>TRBV30|-|TRBJ2-7|TRBD2
CAWSASGYEQYF
TGTGCCTGGAGTGCTAGCGGCTACGAGCAGTACTTC
>TRBV18|-|TRBJ1-2|-
CASSPQGPLEGYTF
TGTGCCAGCTCACCACAGGGGCCCTTAGAAGGCTACACCTTC
>TRBV7-8|-|TRBJ1-1|-
CASSLAFSPRILGTEAFF
TGTGCCAGCAGCTTAGCGTTTTCCCCCAGGATCCTGGGCACTGAAGCTTTCTTT
>TRBV12-5|-|TRBJ1-1|-
CASGTGGTEAFF
TGTGCTAGTGGCACCGGGGGGACTGAAGCTTTCTTT
>TRBV27|-|TRBJ2-1|-
CASSLTGNSYNEQFF
TGTGCCAGCAGTTTAACGGGGAACTCCTACAATGAGCAGTTCTTC
>TRBV27|-|TRBJ2-7|-
CASSSQWVGSYEQYF
TGTGCCAGCAGTTCCCAGTGGGTCGGGTCCTACGAGCAGTACTTC
>TRBV2|-|TRBJ1-5|-
CASSEYGGNQPQHF
TGTGCCAGCAGTGAGTACGGGGGCAATCAGCCCCAGCATTTT
>TRBV9|-|TRBJ1-5|-
CASSVGGVGQPQHF
TGTGCCAGCAGCGTAGGGGGGGTAGGGCAGCCCCAGCATTTT
>TRBV11-2|once|TRBJ2-1|-
CASSSTMWGLGDEQFF
TGTGCCAGCAGCTCTACTATGTGGGGGCTGGGGGATGAGCAGTTCTTC
>TRBV5-1|-|TRBJ2-7|TRBD1
CASSKPGRQGAREQYF
TGCGCCAGCAGTAAACCAGGGAGACAGGGGGCCCGGGAGCAGTACTTC
>TRBV19|-|TRBJ2-2|-
CASRAGSAGNGELFF
TGTGCCAGTAGAGCCGGGAGCGCGGGAAACGGGGAGCTGTTTTTT
>TRBV7-3|-|TRBJ2-1|TRBD2
CASSLGRGGENEQFF
TGTGCCAGCAGCTTAGGGCGGGGGGGAGAAAATGAGCAGTTCTTC
>TRBV7-2|-|TRBJ2-2|-
CASSLSEGITGTGELFF
TGTGCCAGCAGCTTAAGTGAGGGCATCACGGGAACCGGGGAGCTGTTTTTT
>TRBV19|-|TRBJ2-3|-
CASSIIAVRDTQYF
TGTGCCAGTAGTATAATTGCGGTCCGGGATACGCAGTATTTT
>TRBV28|few|TRBJ2-7|TRBD2
CASSLWGAGGPRGEQYF
TGTGCCAGCAGTTTATGGGGGGCGGGAGGGCCGAGAGGCGAGCAGTACTTC
>TRBV7-2|-|TRBJ2-7|-
CASSLGPYKYEQYF
TGTGCCAGCAGCTTAGGGCCGTACAAGTACGAGCAGTACTTC
>TRBV6-1|-|TRBJ1-5|TRBD1
CASSVWTGPNQPQHF
TGTGCCAGCAGTGTATGGACAGGGCCCAATCAGCCCCAGCATTTT
>TRBV15|-|TRBJ2-6|TRBD2
CATSRDAREASGANVLTF
TGTGCCACCAGCAGAGATGCCCGGGAGGCCTCTGGGGCCAACGTCCTGACTTTC
>TRBV7-3|-|TRBJ2-3|-
CASSLTTNSPPDTQYF
TGTGCCAGCAGCTTAACAACCAACAGCCCTCCAGATACGCAGTATTTT